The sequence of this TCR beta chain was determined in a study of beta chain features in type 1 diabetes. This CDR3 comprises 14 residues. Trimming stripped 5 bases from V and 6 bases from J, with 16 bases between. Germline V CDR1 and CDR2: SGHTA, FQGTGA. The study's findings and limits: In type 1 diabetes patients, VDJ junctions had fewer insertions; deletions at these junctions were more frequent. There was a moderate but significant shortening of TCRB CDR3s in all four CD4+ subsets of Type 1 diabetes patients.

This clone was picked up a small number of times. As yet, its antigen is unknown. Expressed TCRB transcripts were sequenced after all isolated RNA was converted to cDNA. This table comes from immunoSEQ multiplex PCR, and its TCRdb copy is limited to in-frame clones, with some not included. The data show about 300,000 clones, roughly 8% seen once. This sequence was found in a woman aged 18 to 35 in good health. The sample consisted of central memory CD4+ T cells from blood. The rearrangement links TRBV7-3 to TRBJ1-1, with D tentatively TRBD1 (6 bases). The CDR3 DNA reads TGTGCCAGCAGCCCGTCCCGGGACAATCCTGAAGCTTTCTTT. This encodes CASSPSRDNPEAFF.